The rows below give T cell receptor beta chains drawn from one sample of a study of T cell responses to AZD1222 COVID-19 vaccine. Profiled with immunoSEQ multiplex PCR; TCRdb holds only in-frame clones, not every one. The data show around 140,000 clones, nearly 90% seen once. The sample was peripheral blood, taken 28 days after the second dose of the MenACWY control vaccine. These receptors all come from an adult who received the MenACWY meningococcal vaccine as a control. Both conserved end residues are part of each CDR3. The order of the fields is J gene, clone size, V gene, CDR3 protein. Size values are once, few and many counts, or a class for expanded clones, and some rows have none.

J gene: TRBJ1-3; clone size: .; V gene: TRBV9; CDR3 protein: CASSVGLENTIYF
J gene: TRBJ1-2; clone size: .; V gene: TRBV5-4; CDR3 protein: CASSLTATNYGYTF
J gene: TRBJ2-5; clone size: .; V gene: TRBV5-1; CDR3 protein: CASSRFSGRRGETQYF
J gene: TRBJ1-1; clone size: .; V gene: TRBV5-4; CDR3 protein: CASSLAKGAQKAFF
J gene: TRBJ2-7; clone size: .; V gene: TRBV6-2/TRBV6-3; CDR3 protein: CASSYWQDRREQYF
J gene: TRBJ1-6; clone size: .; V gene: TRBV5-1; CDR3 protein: CASSLEGQLHSPLHF
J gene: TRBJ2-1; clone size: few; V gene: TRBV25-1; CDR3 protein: CASSDSGTGRFNEQFF
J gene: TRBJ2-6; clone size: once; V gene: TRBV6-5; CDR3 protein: CASSYQLGAGANVLTF
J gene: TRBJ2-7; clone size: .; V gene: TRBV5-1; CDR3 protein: CASSLGGYEQYF
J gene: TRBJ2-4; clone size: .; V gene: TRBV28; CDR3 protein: CASTGTGKKWPDF
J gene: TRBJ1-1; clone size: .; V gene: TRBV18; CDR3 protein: CASSSDRGDEAFF
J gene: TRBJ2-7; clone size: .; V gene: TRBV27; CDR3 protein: CASSFSGQGAYEQYF
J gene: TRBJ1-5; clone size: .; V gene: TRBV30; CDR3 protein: CAWSADRAGQPQHF
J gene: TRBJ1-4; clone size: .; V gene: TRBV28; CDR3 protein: CASSPDRDDEKLFF
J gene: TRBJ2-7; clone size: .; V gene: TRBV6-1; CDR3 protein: CASSDPPGTLAYEQYF
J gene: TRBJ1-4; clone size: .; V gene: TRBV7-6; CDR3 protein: CASSQDRHWDEKLFF
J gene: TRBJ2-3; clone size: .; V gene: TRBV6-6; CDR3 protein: CASSTSLGGYTDTQYF
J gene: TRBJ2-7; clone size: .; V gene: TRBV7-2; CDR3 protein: CASSPGRRAPAHEQYF
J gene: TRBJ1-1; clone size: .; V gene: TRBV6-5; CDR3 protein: CASSWTGRPEAFF
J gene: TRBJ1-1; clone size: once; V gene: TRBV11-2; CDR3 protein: CASSLGRWRDGDTEAFF
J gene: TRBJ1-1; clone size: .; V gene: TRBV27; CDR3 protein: CASGDTEAFF
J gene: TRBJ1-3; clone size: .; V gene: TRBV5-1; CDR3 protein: CASSLAGVSGNTIYF
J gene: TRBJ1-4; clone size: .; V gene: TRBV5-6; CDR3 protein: CASSLYRGQNLQNEKLFF
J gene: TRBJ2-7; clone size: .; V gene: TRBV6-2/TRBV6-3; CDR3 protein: CASSSMGQGTYEQYF
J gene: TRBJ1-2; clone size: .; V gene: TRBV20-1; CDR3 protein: CSARDNYGYTF
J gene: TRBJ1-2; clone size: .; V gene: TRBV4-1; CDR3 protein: CASSRTPQEGQPNYGYTF
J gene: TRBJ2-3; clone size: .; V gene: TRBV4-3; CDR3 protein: CASSQDQWQPQYF
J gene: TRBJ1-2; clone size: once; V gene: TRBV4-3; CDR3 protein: CASSQQGFGYGYTF
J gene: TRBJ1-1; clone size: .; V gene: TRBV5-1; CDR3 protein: CASSPGTENTEAFF